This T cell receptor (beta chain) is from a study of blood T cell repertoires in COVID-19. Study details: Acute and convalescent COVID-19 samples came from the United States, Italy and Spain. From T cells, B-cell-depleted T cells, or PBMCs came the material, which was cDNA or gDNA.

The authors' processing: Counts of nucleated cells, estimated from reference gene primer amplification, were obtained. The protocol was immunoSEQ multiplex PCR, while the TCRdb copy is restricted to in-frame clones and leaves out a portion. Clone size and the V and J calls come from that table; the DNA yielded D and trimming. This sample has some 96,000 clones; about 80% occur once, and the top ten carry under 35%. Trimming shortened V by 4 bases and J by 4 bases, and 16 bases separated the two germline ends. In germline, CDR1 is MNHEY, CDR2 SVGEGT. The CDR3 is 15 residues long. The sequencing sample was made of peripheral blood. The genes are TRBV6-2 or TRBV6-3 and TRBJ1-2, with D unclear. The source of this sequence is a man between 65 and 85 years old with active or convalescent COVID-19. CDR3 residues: CASSWSAGGGYGYTF. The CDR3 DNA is TGTGCCAGCAGTTGGTCGGCGGGTGGTGGCTATGGCTACACCTTC.